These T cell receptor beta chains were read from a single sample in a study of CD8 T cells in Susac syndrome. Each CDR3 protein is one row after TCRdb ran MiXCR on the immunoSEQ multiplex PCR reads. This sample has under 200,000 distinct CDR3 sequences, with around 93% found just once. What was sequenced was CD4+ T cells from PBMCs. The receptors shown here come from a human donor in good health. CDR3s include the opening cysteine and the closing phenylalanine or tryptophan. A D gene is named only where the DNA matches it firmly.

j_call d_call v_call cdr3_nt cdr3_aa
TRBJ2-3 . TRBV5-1 TGCGCCAGCAGCTTGGAACAGGGCAGCACAGATACGCAGTATTTT CASSLEQGSTDTQYF
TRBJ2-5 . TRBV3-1 TGTGCCAGCAGCCAAGCTGTGAAGAGGACCGAGACCCAGTACTTC CASSQAVKRTETQYF
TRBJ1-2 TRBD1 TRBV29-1 TGCAGCGTACCGACAGGGTACGTAGGCTACACCTTC CSVPTGYVGYTF
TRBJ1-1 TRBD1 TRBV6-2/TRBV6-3 TGTGCCAGCAGTTTACTGACAGGGCTCGGAACCACTGAAGCTTTCTTT CASSLLTGLGTTEAFF
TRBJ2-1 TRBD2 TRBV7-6 TGTGCAAGTTATGGCGGGGGGACGAATGAGCAGTTCTTC CASYGGGTNEQFF
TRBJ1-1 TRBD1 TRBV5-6 TGTGCCAGCAGCTTGCCGACAGGGGTGGGAACTGAAGCTTTCTTT CASSLPTGVGTEAFF
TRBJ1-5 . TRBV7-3 TGTGCCAGCAGCTTAACAGGGAAGGGGAATCAGCCCCAGCATTTT CASSLTGKGNQPQHF
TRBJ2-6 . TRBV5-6 TGTGCCAGCAGCTTAAAGGTTCTCTCTGGGGCCAACGTCCTGACTTTC CASSLKVLSGANVLTF
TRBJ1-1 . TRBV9 TGTGCCAGCAGCCGGGTGGGGGGGCGTACTGAAGCTTTCTTT CASSRVGGRTEAFF
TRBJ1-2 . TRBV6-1 TGTGCCAGCAGTGGATTGGGACACAACTATGGCTACACCTTC CASSGLGHNYGYTF
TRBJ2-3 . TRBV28 TGTGCCAGCAGTTTTATCCTGGATACGCAGTATTTT CASSFILDTQYF
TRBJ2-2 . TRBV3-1 TGTGCCAGCAGCCCGGTCACACCCTCTCCGAACACCGGGGAGCTGTTTTTT CASSPVTPSPNTGELFF
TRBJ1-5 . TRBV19 TGTGCCAGTAGTAGGTTGCAGGCCAATAGCAATCAGCCCCAGCATTTT CASSRLQANSNQPQHF
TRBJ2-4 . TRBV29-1 TGCAGCGTTGAAGGCTCCGCGGGCGCCAAAAACATTCAGTACTTC CSVEGSAGAKNIQYF
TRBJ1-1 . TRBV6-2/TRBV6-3 TGTGCCAGCAGCATACAGAGTGAAGCTTTCTTT CASSIQSEAFF